Here is one T cell receptor (beta chain) with its context. The data stem from a study of blood T cell repertoires in COVID-19. Study in general: COVID-19 samples, acute and convalescent, were from the United States, Italy and Spain. Sources were T cells, B-cell-depleted T cells, or PBMCs; the material itself was cDNA or gDNA.

V was clipped by 6 bases and J by 9 bases; unmatched bases: 8. The germline CDR1 and CDR2 sequences are MNHEY and SVGAGI. The CDR3 sequence is 14 residues long. Authors' processing steps: Reference gene primer amplification in the assay estimated nucleated cell counts. Sequencing used immunoSEQ multiplex PCR; TCRdb keeps in-frame clones, though not all of them. For V, J and clone size, that table is used; D and trimming come from the DNA. The top ten clones hold about 5% of a sample with more than 100,000 clones, 82% of them seen once. The sample taken for sequencing was peripheral blood. This receptor was obtained from a woman in her seventies with acute or convalescent COVID-19. The chain has TRBV6-5 and TRBJ2-1; TRBD2 matches 10 bases. As DNA, the CDR3 is TGTGCCAGCAGCAAAGCGGGGGGGCCGTTTGAGCAGTTCTTC. This codes for CASSKAGGPFEQFF.